The table lists the clone carrying this TCR beta chain with a few counts. Using a J-beta primer mix together with a sample-barcoded 5' primer, a second PCR was run for roughly 6 to 12 cycles. Via MiXCR, TCRdb re-called the 5' RACE reads, giving one row per CDR3 protein. The sample carries approximately 1,100,000 distinct CDR3 sequences, around 43% recorded once. This specimen belongs to a study of blood T cells in healthy people across ages. Germline V lookup: CDR1 LGHDT, CDR2 YNNKEL (reference sequence). Deletions cut 7 bases from V and 1 base from J, with 13 bases between. There are 14 residues in the CDR3.

V is TRBV3-1 and J is TRBJ2-5, with a tentative D call TRBD1 (6 bases). Sequenced material: blood. This receptor was taken from a woman aged 55-69 years in good health. Written as DNA, the CDR3 is TGTGCCAGCAACCTGCAGGGGCGCCAAGAGACCCAGTACTTC. Its protein product is CASNLQGRQETQYF.